This T cell receptor (beta chain) was profiled in a study of technical replicates of blood from a few donors. Sequenced by immunoSEQ multiplex PCR; TCRdb stores in-frame clones only, minus some. The sample lists about 83,000 clones; around nine tenths were seen once. The V gene's germline CDR1 is KGHSH and CDR2 LQKENI. This CDR3 is built from 18 residues. Trimming took 3 bases from V and 2 from J; bases not matched to a gene: 8. Sequenced material: T cells isolated from PBMCs. The chain recombines TRBV18 with TRBJ2-3; 13 bases map to TRBD2. This receptor was obtained from a human donor in good health. In DNA form, the CDR3 reads TGTGCCAGCTCACCTACGGGACTAGCGGGATCGATCACAGATACGCAGTATTTT. Translation: CASSPTGLAGSITDTQYF.